Included here is one T cell receptor beta chain sequence, with context. Its target is unknown. V lost 7 bases, J lost 6 bases, and 10 bases lay in between. The V gene's germline CDR1 is ENHRY and CDR2 SYGVKD. The CDR3 spans 11 residues. The PCR employed 60 Vbeta primers together with 13 Jbeta primers. Some clones are missing from TCRdb's copy, which holds only in-frame ones; the method was immunoSEQ multiplex PCR. The sample holds 160,000 or so clones, 55% to 75% seen once. This sample is drawn from a study of cytomegalovirus exposure and HLA in healthy donors. Notes on the study in general: With high specificity and sensitivity, the classifier reportedly diagnosed cytomegalovirus status.

The sample was PBMCs. V usage is TRBV10-3 and J usage is TRBJ2-7, with D tentatively TRBD2 (6 bases). The clonotype originates from a human donor in good health. The CDR3 here is CAITRGGEQYF. For the CDR3, the DNA is TGTGCCATCACTCGGGGAGGCGAGCAGTACTTC.